This T cell receptor (beta chain) was sequenced for a study of T cells in Graves' hyperthyroidism and ophthalmopathy. Amplification targeted TCR beta CDR3 regions from RNA transcripts. The primer set for the first-round RT-PCR of the TCR CDR3 was HTBI. TCRdb re-called the multiplex PCR reads through MiXCR, storing one row per CDR3 protein. The data hold approximately 700,000 distinct CDR3 sequences, with less than 20% observed a single time. Ten or more counts support this clonotype. V lost 3 bases and J 0 bases, leaving 11 bases between the germline ends. This CDR3 is 16 amino acids long. The rearrangement uses TRBV12-3 or TRBV12-4 and TRBJ1-4, with no clear D. Sequenced material: blood. This clonotype was obtained from a man aged 18 to 35 with Graves' hyperthyroidism. CDR3 coding DNA: TGTGCCAGCAGTTTTTCGGGTATGGCAACTAATGAAAAACTGTTTTTT. This sequence encodes CASSFSGMATNEKLFF.